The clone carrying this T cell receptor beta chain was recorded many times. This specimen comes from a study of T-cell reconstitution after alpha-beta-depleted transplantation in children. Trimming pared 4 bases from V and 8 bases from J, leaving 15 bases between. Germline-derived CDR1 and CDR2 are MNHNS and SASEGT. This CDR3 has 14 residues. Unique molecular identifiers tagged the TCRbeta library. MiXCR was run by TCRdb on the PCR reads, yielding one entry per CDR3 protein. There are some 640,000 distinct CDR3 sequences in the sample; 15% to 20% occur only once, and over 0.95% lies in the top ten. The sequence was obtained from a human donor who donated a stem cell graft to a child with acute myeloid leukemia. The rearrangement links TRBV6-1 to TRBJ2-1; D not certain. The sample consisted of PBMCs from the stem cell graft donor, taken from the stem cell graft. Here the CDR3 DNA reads TGTGCCAGCAGTGCCCCCCTTCGAAGGGATGAGCAGTTCTTC. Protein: CASSAPLRRDEQFF.